This record covers a single T cell receptor (beta chain). Its antigen is unidentified. Additional DNA sequences in this sample encode the identical CDR3. The sample comes from a study of graft-versus-host responses after intestinal transplantation. The overall study: Recipients uniformly received anti-thymocyte globulin induction, followed by tacrolimus and steroids for about 3 years. Regarding the study as a whole: High graft-versus-host to host-versus-graft clonal ratios were found in allografts of patients who had graft-donor T cell macrochimerism. GvH clones were identified in recipient marrow, with some first appearing in ileum or blood. The highest levels of circulating GvH clones went along with early declines in HvG clones after transplant.

The V gene lost 2 bases and the J gene lost 0 bases, with 10 bases spanning the gap. The CDR3 has 15 residues. Germline assignment: CDR1 MNHNY and CDR2 SVGAGI (reference sequence). Profiled with immunoSEQ multiplex PCR; TCRdb holds only in-frame clones, not every one. The sample lists about 130,000 clones, 85% to 95% occurring once. This chain links TRBV6-6 with TRBJ1-1, with D tentatively TRBD1 (5 bases). This material consisted of unstimulated CD4+ T cells sorted from spleen or lymph node cells, taken before intestinal transplant. This clonotype was sampled from a human donor who received an intestinal transplant. In DNA form, the CDR3 reads TGTGCCAGCAGTTACCCGGCAGGGATGAACACTGAAGCTTTCTTT. Protein product: CASSYPAGMNTEAFF.